This is a list of T cell receptor beta chains from one sample in a study of neoadjuvant anti-PD-1 for oral cavity cancer. Using immunoSEQ multiplex PCR, the repertoire was profiled, and TCRdb retains in-frame clones only, with some absent. The sample holds about 16,000 clones; 50% to 70% are singletons and the top ten take approximately 2.4%. The sample consisted of PBMCs, taken before nivolumab (anti-PD-1) treatment. The receptor set was obtained from a person aged 35-79 years with oral cavity squamous cell carcinoma. CDR3s include the opening cysteine and the closing phenylalanine or tryptophan.

j_gene	v_gene	CDR3aa
TRBJ1-2	TRBV19	CASRRPGGDYGYTF
TRBJ1-1	TRBV6-6	CASSGTGGTEAFF
TRBJ1-5	TRBV7-8	CASSLGRPSNQPQHF
TRBJ1-4	TRBV9	CASSAPGQGDEKLFF
TRBJ1-6	TRBV28	CASARPASGPLHF
TRBJ1-2	TRBV4-1	CASSQDLAGMDYGYTF
TRBJ2-1	TRBV5-4	CASSLADGYNEQFF
TRBJ1-4	TRBV19	CASRSPAGKLFF
TRBJ1-2	TRBV29-1	CSVEDSDYGYTF
TRBJ1-3	TRBV11-1	CASSRGGGNTIYF
TRBJ1-1	TRBV14	CASSHTNLAEAFF
TRBJ2-4	TRBV19	CASSAQRGENIQYF
TRBJ1-2	TRBV29-1	CSASTANYGYTF
TRBJ1-1	TRBV19	CASSIIGSTGPDTEAFF
TRBJ2-1	TRBV5-1	CASSLDLRELWYNEQFF
TRBJ2-3	TRBV7-3	CASSKIGTSGDTQYF
TRBJ2-3	TRBV5-6	CASSFNSGPSTDTQYF
TRBJ2-7	TRBV7-6	CASSLASGSLYEQYF
TRBJ2-2	TRBV19	CASSLSSYTGELFF
TRBJ2-5	TRBV2	CASSTGLAQETQYF
TRBJ2-7	TRBV7-2	CASRKVGTGLSYEQYF
TRBJ2-1	TRBV7-8	CASSLGRQGGSRSGDNEQFF
TRBJ2-7	TRBV28	CASSSPGETYEQYF
TRBJ2-1	TRBV6-1	CASRPLAGEHNEQFF
TRBJ2-1	TRBV2	CASSDSGSWGDPYNEQFF
TRBJ2-5	TRBV7-9	CASSLGPQETQYF
TRBJ1-1	TRBV6-4	CASSDSIWAGEAFF
TRBJ2-7	TRBV19	CASSIQGATYGQYF
TRBJ1-2	TRBV30	CAWSKGQGDDYTF
TRBJ2-7	TRBV4-2	CASSQVSGTSYEQYF
TRBJ2-3	TRBV6-5	CASSRGTGSSDTQYF
TRBJ1-4	TRBV29-1	CSVPLGANEKLFF
TRBJ1-5	TRBV28	CASSPLFPGTVQRYQPQHF
TRBJ1-2	TRBV18	CASSPPTSGGAYGYTF
TRBJ1-5	TRBV6-1	CASRPRGGPNQPQHF
TRBJ2-7	TRBV11-2	CASSVRLAAAYEQYF
TRBJ2-7	TRBV7-2	CASSWYYEQYF
TRBJ2-1	TRBV5-6	CASSSSGWEQFF
TRBJ1-3	TRBV5-1	CASSLVGSVGGNTIYF
TRBJ1-4	TRBV10-3	CAIAADPGTGTNEKLFF
TRBJ2-7	TRBV19	CASSIDLLGGYEQYF
TRBJ2-7	TRBV29-1	CSVSGDGRYEQYF
TRBJ1-1	TRBV6-1	CASPTNGFTEAFF
TRBJ1-1	TRBV27	CASSSRGNTEAFF
TRBJ1-1	TRBV19	CASRTPGRSTEAFF
TRBJ2-1	TRBV7-6	CASGSGQGYNEQFF
TRBJ2-3	TRBV4-1	CASSQDNRPTDTQYF
TRBJ1-2	TRBV5-1	CASSLDQTNYGYTF
TRBJ1-2	TRBV10-3	CAISESADIGGYTF
TRBJ2-6	TRBV7-3	CASSLNLWDSGANVLTF
TRBJ2-1	TRBV6-5	CASSYSGGGMGNEQFF
TRBJ1-5	TRBV7-2	CASSDSRAPHSNQPQHF
TRBJ2-5	TRBV11-2	CASSLILGAGGETQYF
TRBJ1-5	TRBV25-1	CASRVSDSRNQPQHF